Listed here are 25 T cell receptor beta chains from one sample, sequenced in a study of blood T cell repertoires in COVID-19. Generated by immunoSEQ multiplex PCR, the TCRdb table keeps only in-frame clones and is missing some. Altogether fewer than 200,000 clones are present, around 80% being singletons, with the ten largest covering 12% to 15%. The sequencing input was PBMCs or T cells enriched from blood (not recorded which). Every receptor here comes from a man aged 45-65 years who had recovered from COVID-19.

The CDR3 DNA reads as TGTGCCAGCAGCCGCGGACAGTACGAGCAGTACTTC. Translation: CASSRGQYEQYF. The rearrangement uses TRBV5-5 and TRBJ2-7, with D perhaps TRBD1 (6 bases). The V gene lost 4 bases and the J gene lost 4 bases, with 9 bases spanning the gap. Germline CDR1 is SGHKS and CDR2 is YYEKEE (reference sequence). The CDR3 loop spans 12 amino acids.

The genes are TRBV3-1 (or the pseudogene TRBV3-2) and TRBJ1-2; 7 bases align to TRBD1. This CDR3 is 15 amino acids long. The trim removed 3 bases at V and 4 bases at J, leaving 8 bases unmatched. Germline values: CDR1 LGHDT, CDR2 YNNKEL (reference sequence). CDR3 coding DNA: TGTGCCAGCAGCCACCCGACAGGGACCGGCTATGGCTACACCTTC. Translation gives CASSHPTGTGYGYTF.

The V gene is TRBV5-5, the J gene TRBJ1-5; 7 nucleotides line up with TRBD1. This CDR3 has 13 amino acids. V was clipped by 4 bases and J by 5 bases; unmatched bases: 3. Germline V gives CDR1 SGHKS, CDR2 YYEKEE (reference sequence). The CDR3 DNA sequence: TGTGCCAGCAGCATAGGGACAGATCAGCCCCAGCATTTT. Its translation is CASSIGTDQPQHF.

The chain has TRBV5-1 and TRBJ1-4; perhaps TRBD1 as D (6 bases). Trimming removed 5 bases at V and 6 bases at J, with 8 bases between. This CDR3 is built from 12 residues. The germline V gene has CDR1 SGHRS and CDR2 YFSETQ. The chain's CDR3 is CASRGADEKLFF. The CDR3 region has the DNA TGCGCCAGCAGGGGGGCAGATGAAAAACTGTTTTTT.

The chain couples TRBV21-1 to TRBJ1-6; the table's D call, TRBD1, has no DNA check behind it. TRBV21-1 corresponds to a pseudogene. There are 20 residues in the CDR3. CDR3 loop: CASSKGAQGSISSYNSPLHF. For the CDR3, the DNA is TGTGCCAGCAGCAAAGGGGCACAGGGGAGTATTAGCTCCTATAATTCACCCCTCCACTTT.

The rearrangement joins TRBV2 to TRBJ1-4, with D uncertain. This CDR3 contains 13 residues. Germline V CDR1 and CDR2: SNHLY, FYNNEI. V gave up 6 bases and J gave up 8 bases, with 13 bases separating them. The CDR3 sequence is CASRTFGGEKLFF. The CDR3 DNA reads TGTGCCAGCAGGACCTTCGGCGGCGAAAAACTGTTTTTT.

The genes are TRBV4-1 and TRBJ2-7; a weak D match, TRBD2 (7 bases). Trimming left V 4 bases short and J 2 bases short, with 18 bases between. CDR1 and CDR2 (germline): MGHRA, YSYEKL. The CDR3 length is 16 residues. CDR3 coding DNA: TGCGCCAGCAGCCTCCCCCCGGGGGGCCATCCCTACGAGCAGTACTTC. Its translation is CASSLPPGGHPYEQYF.

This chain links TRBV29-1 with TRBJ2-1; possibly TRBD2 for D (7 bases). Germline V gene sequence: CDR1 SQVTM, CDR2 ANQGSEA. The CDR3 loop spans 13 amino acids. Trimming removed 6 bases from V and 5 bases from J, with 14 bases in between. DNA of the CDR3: TGCAGCGTCCGCGGGGGCGCAAACAATGAGCAGTTCTTC. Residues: CSVRGGANNEQFF.

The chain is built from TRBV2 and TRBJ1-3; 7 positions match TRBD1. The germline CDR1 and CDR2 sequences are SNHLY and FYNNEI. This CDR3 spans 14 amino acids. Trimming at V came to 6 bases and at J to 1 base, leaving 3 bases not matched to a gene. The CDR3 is CASRGTVSGNTIYF. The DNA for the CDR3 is TGTGCCAGCAGGGGGACAGTTTCTGGAAACACCATATATTTT.

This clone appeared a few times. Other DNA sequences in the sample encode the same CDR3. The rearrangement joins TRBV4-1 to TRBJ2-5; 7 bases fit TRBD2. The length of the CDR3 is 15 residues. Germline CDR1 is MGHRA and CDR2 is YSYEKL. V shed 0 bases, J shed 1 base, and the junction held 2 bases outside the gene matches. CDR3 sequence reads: CASSQDPGGQETQYF. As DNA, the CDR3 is TGCGCCAGCAGCCAAGATCCGGGGGGCCAAGAGACCCAGTACTTC.

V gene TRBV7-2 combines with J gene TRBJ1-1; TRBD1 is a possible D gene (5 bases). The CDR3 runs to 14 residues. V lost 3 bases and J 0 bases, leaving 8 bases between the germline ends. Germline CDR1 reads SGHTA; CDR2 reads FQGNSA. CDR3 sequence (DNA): TGTGCCAGCAGCTTGGGGCAGCTGAACACTGAAGCTTTCTTT. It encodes CASSLGQLNTEAFF. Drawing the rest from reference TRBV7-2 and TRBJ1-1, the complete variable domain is GAGVSQSPSNKVTEKGKDVELRCDPISGHTALYWYRQSLGQGLEFLIYFQGNSAPDKSGLPSDRFSAERTGGSVSTLTIQRTQQEDSAVYLCASSLGQLNTEAFFGQGTRLTVV.

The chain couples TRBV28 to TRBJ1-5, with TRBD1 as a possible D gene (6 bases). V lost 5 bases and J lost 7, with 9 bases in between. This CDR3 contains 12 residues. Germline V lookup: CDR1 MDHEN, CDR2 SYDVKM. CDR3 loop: CASSLRGQPQHF. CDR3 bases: TGTGCCAGCAGTCTAAGGGGGCAGCCCCAGCATTTT.

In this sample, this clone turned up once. The CDR3 loop is CASSKRVVDRTQKKKNTEAFF. CDR3 bases: TGTGCCAGCAGCAAAAGGGTCGTAGACAGGACACAGAAAAAAAAGAACACTGAAGCTTTCTTT. The chain has TRBV21-1 and TRBJ1-1; no DNA check was done on the table's D call, TRBD1. TRBV21-1 constitutes a pseudogene. The CDR3 runs 21 residues.

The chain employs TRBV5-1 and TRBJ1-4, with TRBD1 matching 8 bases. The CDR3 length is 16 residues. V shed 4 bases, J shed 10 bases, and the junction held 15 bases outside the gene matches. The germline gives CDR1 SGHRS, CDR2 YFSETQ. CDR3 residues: CASSLGGTGGDSKLFF. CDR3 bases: TGCGCCAGCAGCCTGGGAGGGACAGGCGGCGATTCAAAACTGTTTTTT. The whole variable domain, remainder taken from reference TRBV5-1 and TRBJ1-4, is KAGVTQTPRYLIKTRGQQVTLSCSPISGHRSVSWYQQTPGQGLQFLFEYFSETQRNKGNFPGRFSGRQFSNSRSEMNVSTLELGDSALYLCASSLGGTGGDSKLFFGSGTQLSVL.

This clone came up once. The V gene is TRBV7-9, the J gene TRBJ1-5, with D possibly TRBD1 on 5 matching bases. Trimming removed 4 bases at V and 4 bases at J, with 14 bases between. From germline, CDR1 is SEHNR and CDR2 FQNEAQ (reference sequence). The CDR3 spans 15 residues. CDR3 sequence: CASSSNQGGNQPQHF. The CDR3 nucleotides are TGTGCCAGCAGCTCCAACCAGGGTGGTAATCAGCCCCAGCATTTT.

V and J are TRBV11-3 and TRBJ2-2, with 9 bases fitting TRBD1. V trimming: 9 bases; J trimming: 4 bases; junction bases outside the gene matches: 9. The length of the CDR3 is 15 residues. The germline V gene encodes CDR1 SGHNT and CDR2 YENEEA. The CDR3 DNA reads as TGTGCCAGTAAAATCGGGACAGGGCTCACCGGGGAGCTGTTTTTT. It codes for CASKIGTGLTGELFF. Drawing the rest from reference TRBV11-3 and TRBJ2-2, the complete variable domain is EAGVVQSPRYKIIEKKQPVAFWCNPISGHNTLYWYLQNLGQGPELLIRYENEEAVDDSQLPKDRFSAERLKGVDSTLKIQPAELGDSAVYLCASKIGTGLTGELFFGEGSRLTVL.

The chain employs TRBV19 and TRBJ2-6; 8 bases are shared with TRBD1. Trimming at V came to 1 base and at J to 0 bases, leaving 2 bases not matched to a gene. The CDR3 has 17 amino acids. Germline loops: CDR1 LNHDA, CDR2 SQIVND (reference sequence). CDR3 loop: CASSIGQGASGANVLTF. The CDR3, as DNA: TGTGCCAGTAGTATAGGCCAGGGGGCCTCTGGGGCCAACGTCCTGACTTTC.

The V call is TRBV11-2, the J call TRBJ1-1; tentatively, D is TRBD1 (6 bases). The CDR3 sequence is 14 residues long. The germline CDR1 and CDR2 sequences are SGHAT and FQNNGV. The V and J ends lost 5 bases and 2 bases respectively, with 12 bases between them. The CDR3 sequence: CASSQTRGNTEAFF. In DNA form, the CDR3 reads TGTGCCAGCAGCCAGACCAGGGGAAACACTGAAGCTTTCTTT. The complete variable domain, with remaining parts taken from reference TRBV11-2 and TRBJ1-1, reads EAGVAQSPRYKIIEKRQSVAFWCNPISGHATLYWYQQILGQGPKLLIQFQNNGVVDDSQLPKDRFSAERLKGVDSTLKIQPAKLEDSAVYLCASSQTRGNTEAFFGQGTRLTVV.

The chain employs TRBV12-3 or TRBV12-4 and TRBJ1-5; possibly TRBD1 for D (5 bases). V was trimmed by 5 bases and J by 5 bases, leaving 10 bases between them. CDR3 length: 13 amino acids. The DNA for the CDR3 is TGTGCCAGCAGTCAGGGTTTCGATCAGCCCCAGCATTTT. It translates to CASSQGFDQPQHF.

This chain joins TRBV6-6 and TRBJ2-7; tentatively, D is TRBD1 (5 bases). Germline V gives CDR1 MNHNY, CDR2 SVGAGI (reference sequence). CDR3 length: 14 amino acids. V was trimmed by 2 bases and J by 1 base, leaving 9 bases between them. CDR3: CASSYQGRSYEQYF. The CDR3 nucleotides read TGTGCCAGCAGTTACCAGGGCAGATCCTACGAGCAGTACTTC.

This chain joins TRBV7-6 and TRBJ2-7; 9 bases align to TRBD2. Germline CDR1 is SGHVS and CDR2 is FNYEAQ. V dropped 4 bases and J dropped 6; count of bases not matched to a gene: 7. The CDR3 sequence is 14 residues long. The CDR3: CASSSVAGDPEQYF. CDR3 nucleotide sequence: TGTGCCAGCAGCTCCGTAGCGGGGGATCCCGAGCAGTACTTC.

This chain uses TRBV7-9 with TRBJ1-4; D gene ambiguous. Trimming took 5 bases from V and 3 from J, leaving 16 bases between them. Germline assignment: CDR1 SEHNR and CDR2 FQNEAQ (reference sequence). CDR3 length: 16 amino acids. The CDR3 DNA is TGTGCCAGCAGCGACGGGTTCGCAAGCTCTAATGAAAAACTGTTTTTT. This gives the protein CASSDGFASSNEKLFF. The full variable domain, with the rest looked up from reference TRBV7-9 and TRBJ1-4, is DTGVSQNPRHKITKRGQNVTFRCDPISEHNRLYWYRQTLGQGPEFLTYFQNEAQLEKSRLLSDRFSAERPKGSFSTLEIQRTEQGDSAMYLCASSDGFASSNEKLFFGSGTQLSVL.

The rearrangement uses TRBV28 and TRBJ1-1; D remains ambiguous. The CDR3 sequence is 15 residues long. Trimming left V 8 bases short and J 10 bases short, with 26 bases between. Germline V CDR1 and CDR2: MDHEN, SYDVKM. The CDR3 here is CASRPVDRQAAGAFF. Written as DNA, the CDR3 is TGTGCCAGCCGCCCTGTAGATAGACAAGCCGCGGGAGCTTTCTTT.

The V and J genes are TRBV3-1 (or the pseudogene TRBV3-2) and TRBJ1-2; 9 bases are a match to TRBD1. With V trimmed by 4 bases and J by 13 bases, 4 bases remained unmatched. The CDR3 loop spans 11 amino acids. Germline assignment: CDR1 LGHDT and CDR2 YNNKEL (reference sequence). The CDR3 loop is CASSPGTGFTF. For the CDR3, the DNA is TGTGCCAGCAGCCCAGGGACAGGGTTCACCTTC.

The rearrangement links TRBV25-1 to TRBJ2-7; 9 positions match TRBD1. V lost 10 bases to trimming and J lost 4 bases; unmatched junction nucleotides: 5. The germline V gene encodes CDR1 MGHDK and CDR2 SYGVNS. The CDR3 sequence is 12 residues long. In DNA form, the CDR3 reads TGTGCCACCACGGGACAGGGTTACGAGCAGTACTTC. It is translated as CATTGQGYEQYF.